The 27 T cell receptor beta chains given below trace back to one sample, sequenced in a study of CD8 T cells in Susac syndrome. An input of about 0.5 to 1 ug of RNA was subjected to reverse transcription using random hexamers. In TCRdb, the immunoSEQ multiplex PCR reads were re-called with MiXCR into one record per CDR3 protein. The repertoire holds roughly 200,000 distinct CDR3 sequences, 91% seen once, with 0.085% to 0.1% in the top ten. Sequencing was carried out using CD4+ T cells from PBMCs. All receptors come from a human donor with Susac syndrome.

This clonotype was counted a single time. V is TRBV19 and J is TRBJ2-1; 12 bases map to TRBD2. In germline, CDR1 is LNHDA, CDR2 SQIVND (reference sequence). Unmatched junction bases numbered 8, after V lost 4 bases and J lost 4 bases. This CDR3 comprises 17 residues. In DNA, the CDR3 is TGTGCCAGTAGTACCGGACTAGCGGGGAGACCTTACAATGAGCAGTTCTTC. Translation gives CASSTGLAGRPYNEQFF.

The chain carries TRBV6-6 and TRBJ2-1; tentatively, D is TRBD1 or TRBD2 (5 bases each). With 4 bases removed from V and 5 bases from J, the gap between germline ends came to 9 bases. The CDR3 extends over 13 amino acids. Germline values: CDR1 MNHNY, CDR2 SVGAGI (reference sequence). The CDR3 reads CASSWDGNNEQFF. CDR3 sequence (DNA): TGTGCCAGCAGTTGGGACGGGAACAATGAGCAGTTCTTC.

This chain links TRBV5-1 with TRBJ2-3, with D possibly called TRBD1 or TRBD2 (5 bases each). Per the germline V gene, CDR1 is SGHRS and CDR2 is YFSETQ. The germline V and J ends were trimmed by 0 bases and 2 bases, with 13 bases remaining between them. The CDR3 covers 16 residues. The CDR3 coding sequence is TGCGCCAGCAGCTTGGACGGGATCGGACACACAGATACGCAGTATTTT. Amino acid sequence: CASSLDGIGHTDTQYF. The variable domain in full, with the rest retrieved from reference TRBV5-1 and TRBJ2-3, is KAGVTQTPRYLIKTRGQQVTLSCSPISGHRSVSWYQQTPGQGLQFLFEYFSETQRNKGNFPGRFSGRQFSNSRSEMNVSTLELGDSALYLCASSLDGIGHTDTQYFGPGTRLTVL.

In DNA, the CDR3 is TGTGCCAGTAGTCCCCGGCCAGGAATGAACACTGAAGCTTTCTTT. Amino acids: CASSPRPGMNTEAFF. V usage is TRBV19 and J usage is TRBJ1-1; D is ambiguous. This CDR3 contains 15 residues. Trimming took 5 bases from V and 0 from J, leaving 13 bases between them. The germline gives CDR1 LNHDA, CDR2 SQIVND (reference sequence). Variable domain in full (rest from reference TRBV19 and TRBJ1-1): DGGITQSPKYLFRKEGQNVTLSCEQNLNHDAMYWYRQDPGQGLRLIYYSQIVNDFQKGDIAEGYSVSREKKESFPLTVTSAQKNPTAFYLCASSPRPGMNTEAFFGQGTRLTVV.

The chain couples TRBV19 to TRBJ1-4; D not resolved. CDR3 size: 11 residues. Germline values: CDR1 LNHDA, CDR2 SQIVND (reference sequence). Trimming cost V 6 bases and J 10 bases, with 9 bases left between them. The CDR3 DNA reads as TGTGCCAGTAGCCAAAAAGGAAAACTGTTTTTT. Its translation is CASSQKGKLFF.

V and J are TRBV12-3 or TRBV12-4 and TRBJ2-7; TRBD2 matches 11 bases. The junction had 15 bases not matched to a gene; V was cut back by 5 bases and J by 0 bases. The CDR3 sequence is 19 residues long. CDR3 DNA: TGTGCCAGCAGTGGCAACGACGGGACTAGCGGACGAGACTCCTACGAGCAGTACTTC. It yields the protein CASSGNDGTSGRDSYEQYF.

This chain uses TRBV20-1 with TRBJ2-7; perhaps TRBD2 as D (5 bases). This CDR3 has 15 residues. V was trimmed by 5 bases and J by 1 base, leaving 18 bases between them. The V gene's germline CDR1 is DFQATT and CDR2 SNEGSKA (reference sequence). CDR3 sequence reads: CSAGPVARQSYEQYF. CDR3 in DNA: TGCAGTGCTGGGCCTGTAGCGCGTCAATCCTACGAGCAGTACTTC.

This clonotype was found once. The chain combines TRBV6-6 with TRBJ1-4, with D unclear. V was pared by 6 bases and J by 7 bases, with 6 bases between. The V gene's germline CDR1 is MNHNY and CDR2 SVGAGI (reference sequence). CDR3 length equals 11 residues. The CDR3 sequence: CASSNSEKLFF. The CDR3, as DNA: TGTGCCAGCAGCAACAGTGAAAAACTGTTTTTT.

J is TRBJ2-1 and V is TRBV27; 9 bases are a match to TRBD2. Looked up from germline, CDR1 is MNHEY and CDR2 is SMNVEV (reference sequence). The CDR3 has 15 residues. The V segment lost 3 bases and the J segment 7 bases; nucleotides outside the gene matches: 7. The CDR3 protein is CASSFSGGGTNEQFF. The CDR3 region has the DNA TGTGCCAGCAGTTTTAGCGGGGGAGGGACGAATGAGCAGTTCTTC.

The rearrangement joins TRBV20-1 to TRBJ2-7, with TRBD1 identical over 7 bases. CDR3 length: 14 amino acids. Germline V gene sequence: CDR1 DFQATT, CDR2 SNEGSKA (reference sequence). V trimming: 6 bases; J trimming: 2 bases; junction bases outside the gene matches: 10. The CDR3 nucleotides are TGCAGTGCCGTCAGGACAGGTGAAACCTACGAGCAGTACTTC. Its translation: CSAVRTGETYEQYF.

The chain joins TRBV7-3 to TRBJ2-1; 10 bases match TRBD2. Germline CDR1 and CDR2: SGHTA and FQGTGA. This CDR3 comprises 15 residues. V lost 0 bases, J lost 8 bases, and 4 bases stayed unmatched. The CDR3 region has the DNA TGTGCCAGCAGCTTAACAGCGGGGGGGTCGTATGAGCAGTTCTTC. This codes for CASSLTAGGSYEQFF.

The chain uses TRBV30 and TRBJ2-7, with a tentative D call TRBD1 (6 bases). V shed 3 bases and J shed 0 bases, with 12 bases lying between them. This CDR3 has 14 residues. The germline V gene encodes CDR1 GTSNPN and CDR2 SVGIG (reference sequence). This chain's CDR3 is CAWRDRIDSYEQYF. The CDR3 DNA sequence: TGTGCCTGGAGGGACAGAATAGACTCCTACGAGCAGTACTTC.

The V gene is TRBV7-9, the J gene TRBJ1-6; no definite D call. Germline V lookup: CDR1 SEHNR, CDR2 FQNEAQ (reference sequence). This CDR3 is 18 amino acids long. V was trimmed by 5 bases and J by 7 bases, leaving 24 bases between them. The CDR3 region is CASSALNLFSGLNSPLHF. CDR3 DNA: TGTGCCAGCAGCGCATTGAATCTTTTCTCCGGACTAAATTCACCCCTCCACTTT.

The chain employs TRBV20-1 and TRBJ2-3; the D call may be TRBD1 or TRBD2 (6 bases each). In germline, CDR1 is DFQATT, CDR2 SNEGSKA (reference sequence). This CDR3 region has 15 residues. The V gene lost 6 bases and the J gene lost 1 base, with 17 bases spanning the gap. The CDR3 DNA reads TGCAGTGCCCCGCTGGGGGGCCGGGGCACAGATACGCAGTATTTT. Protein: CSAPLGGRGTDTQYF.

The chain has TRBV30 and TRBJ2-7; possibly TRBD2 for D (6 bases). The germline V and J ends were trimmed by 4 bases and 1 base, with 11 bases remaining between them. Looked up from germline, CDR1 is GTSNPN and CDR2 is SVGIG (reference sequence). This CDR3 comprises 13 residues. The CDR3, as DNA: TGTGCCTGGAATGGAGCGGGTTCCTACGAGCAGTACTTC. It is translated as CAWNGAGSYEQYF.

The V and J genes are TRBV19 and TRBJ1-1; D is unclear. With 0 bases removed from V and 4 bases from J, the gap between germline ends came to 21 bases. This CDR3 spans 18 amino acids. The germline V gene has CDR1 LNHDA and CDR2 SQIVND (reference sequence). CDR3 nucleotide sequence: TGTGCCAGTAGTATAGAGCAGGCCGGTTTTGATGTCGGCACTGAAGCTTTCTTT. This codes for CASSIEQAGFDVGTEAFF.

V and J are TRBV6-5 and TRBJ2-5; 7 bases line up with TRBD1. This CDR3 is 14 amino acids long. From germline, CDR1 is MNHEY and CDR2 SVGAGI. J gave up 3 bases and V 5 bases, and 6 bases lay outside the gene matches. CDR3 sequence reads: CASSIRDREETQYF. For the CDR3, the DNA is TGTGCCAGCAGTATACGGGACAGAGAAGAGACCCAGTACTTC.

J is TRBJ2-7 and V is TRBV5-8; the D gene is possibly TRBD1 (5 bases). The CDR3 loop spans 13 amino acids. V was clipped by 6 bases and J by 6 bases, with 16 bases between them. Germline values: CDR1 SGHTS, CDR2 YDEGEE. CDR3 residues: CASTRRTIGEQYF. As DNA, the CDR3 is TGTGCCAGCACCCGAAGGACAATTGGCGAGCAGTACTTC.

V and J are TRBV19 and TRBJ1-2, with no clear D. V lost 8 bases and J 2 bases, leaving 12 bases between the germline ends. Germline-derived CDR1 and CDR2 are LNHDA and SQIVND (reference sequence). This CDR3 is 13 amino acids long. This chain's CDR3 is CASSQTENYGYTF. The CDR3 nucleotides are TGTGCCAGTTCACAGACGGAAAACTATGGCTACACCTTC.

The chain employs TRBV7-6 and TRBJ2-1; 7 positions match TRBD2. The J segment lost 2 bases and the V segment lost 2 bases, leaving 9 bases of the junction unmatched. Germline loops: CDR1 SGHVS, CDR2 FNYEAQ. The CDR3 is 17 residues long. CDR3 sequence (DNA): TGTGCCAGCAGCTTATTGGGTGCTAGCGGAACCTACAATGAGCAGTTCTTC. Protein: CASSLLGASGTYNEQFF.

This clonotype was detected once. The CDR3 DNA reads as TGTGCCAGCAGTGAAGGGTTGAGCTATGGCTACACCTTC. Amino acids: CASSEGLSYGYTF. The chain joins TRBV2 to TRBJ1-2; D call uncertain. Germline CDR1 is SNHLY and CDR2 is FYNNEI. Trimming shortened V by 1 base and J by 4 bases, and 7 bases separated the two germline ends. This CDR3 is 13 amino acids long.

This chain uses TRBV30 with TRBJ2-7; D is tentatively TRBD1 or TRBD2 (5 bases each). V was pared by 2 bases and J by 3 bases, with 8 bases between. Germline V gene lookup returns CDR1 GTSNPN and CDR2 SVGIG (reference sequence). This CDR3 has 12 residues. CDR3 DNA: TGTGCCTGGAGTAGGGACGGCTACGAGCAGTACTTC. It yields the protein CAWSRDGYEQYF.

The rearrangement links TRBV7-2 to TRBJ2-5; TRBD2 agrees at 7 bases. Germline CDR1 is SGHTA and CDR2 is FQGNSA. The CDR3 contains 15 residues. Trimming at V came to 5 bases and at J to 5 bases, leaving 11 bases not matched to a gene. Here the CDR3 reads CASSHHRGEGETQYF. CDR3 nucleotide sequence: TGTGCCAGCAGCCATCACAGAGGGGAGGGTGAGACCCAGTACTTC.

Note on this clonotype: An end of the junction differs from the germline gene, which may be a read error. J is TRBJ1-1 and V is TRBV5-1; 7 bases match TRBD1. The CDR3 spans 14 residues. Germline lookup yields CDR1 SGHRS and CDR2 YFSETQ. CDR3 residues: CASSLGQGGTEAFF. The CDR3 nucleotides read TGTGCCAGCAGCTTAGGGCAGGGGGGCACTGAAGCTTTCTTT.

The table lists this clonotype with a few counts. V gene TRBV3-1 combines with J gene TRBJ2-6; the D gene is possibly TRBD1 (6 bases). The V gene lost 0 bases and the J gene lost 4 bases, with 13 bases spanning the gap. The CDR3 loop spans 17 amino acids. In germline, CDR1 is LGHDT, CDR2 YNNKEL (reference sequence). The CDR3 sequence: CASSQDPRGAGANVLTF. In DNA, the CDR3 is TGTGCCAGCAGCCAAGATCCCAGGGGAGCAGGGGCCAACGTCCTGACTTTC. The full variable domain, completed using reference TRBV3-1 and TRBJ2-6, is DTAVSQTPKYLVTQMGNDKSIKCEQNLGHDTMYWYKQDSKKFLKIMFSYNNKELIINETVPNRFSPKSPDKAHLNLHINSLELGDSAVYFCASSQDPRGAGANVLTFGAGSRLTVL.

CDR3 residues: CSVKTGQGRNEQFF. CDR3 DNA: TGCAGCGTGAAAACGGGACAGGGCCGCAATGAGCAGTTCTTC. This chain joins TRBV29-1 and TRBJ2-1, with TRBD1 matching 9 bases. J gave up 6 bases and V 6 bases, and 9 bases lay outside the gene matches. Germline assignment: CDR1 SQVTM and CDR2 ANQGSEA. The CDR3 is 14 amino acids.

In DNA form, the CDR3 reads TGTGCCAGCAGCCTCGGACTAGCGGGAGTCTCCAGGACAGATACGCAGTATTTT. This encodes CASSLGLAGVSRTDTQYF. The rearrangement links TRBV7-8 to TRBJ2-3; TRBD2 aligns across 13 bases. The CDR3 contains 18 residues. V lost 5 bases and J lost 3; bases outside the gene matches: 11. The germline gives CDR1 SGHVS, CDR2 FQNEAQ.